The following is a T cell receptor beta chain sequence with its context. Its antigen remains unknown. This record belongs to a study of CD4 T cells in relation to SARS-CoV-2 and coronaviruses. Looked up from germline, CDR1 is GTSNPN and CDR2 is SVGIG (reference sequence). CDR3 length: 13 residues. Germline trimming cut 1 base from V and 3 bases from J; bases unmatched to any gene: 3. Method: immunoSEQ multiplex PCR; TCRdb's copy keeps in-frame clones and lacks some. Seen here are about 40,000 clones, around 83% observed once, and the top ten hold 5.5% to 7%. The rearrangement links TRBV30 to TRBJ2-7; 7 bases map to TRBD2. This clonotype originated in an adult with COVID-19. What was sequenced was naive CD4+ T cells from PBMCs, cultured in vitro. The sample's subset: naive CD4+ T cells isolated by negative enrichment. The CDR3 is CAWSGGRDYEQYF. The CDR3 DNA is TGTGCCTGGAGTGGCGGGAGAGACTACGAGCAGTACTTC.